The next 25 T cell receptor beta chains were all read from a single sample in a study of CD8+CD57+ T cells in acquired aplastic anemia. Genomic DNA constituted the template upon which TCR beta VDJ and CDR3 profiling was performed. Via MiXCR, TCRdb re-called the reads, giving one row per CDR3 protein. The data show about 160,000 distinct CDR3 sequences, 35% to 55% seen once. The sequenced sample was sorted CD4+, CD8+, or CD8+CD57+ T cells (not recorded which) from PBMCs. The receptors here all came from a human donor in good health.

This clonotype was observed at least ten times. V and J are TRBV5-1 and TRBJ2-1, with TRBD2 matching over 7 bases. The ends lost 0 bases at V and 0 bases at J; junction bases unmatched: 6. The CDR3 is 17 residues long. CDR1 is SGHRS and CDR2 is YFSETQ in the germline V gene. The CDR3 coding sequence is TGCGCCAGCAGCTTGGCCCCACGGGGGGTCTCCTACAATGAGCAGTTCTTC. It is translated as CASSLAPRGVSYNEQFF.

This clonotype occurred a few times. This sequence joins TRBV29-1 and TRBJ2-7; 10 bases align to TRBD1. The germline CDR1 and CDR2 sequences are SQVTM and ANQGSEA. The V gene end was trimmed by 5 bases and the J gene end by 2 bases; junction bases not matched to a gene: 6. There are 14 residues in the CDR3. The CDR3, as DNA: TGCAGCGTTAACGGACAGGGGGTAACCTACGAGCAGTACTTC. Residues: CSVNGQGVTYEQYF.

This clonotype was detected ten times or more. The chain carries TRBV9 and TRBJ1-4; D remains ambiguous. The CDR3 runs 15 residues. Germline-derived CDR1 and CDR2 are SGDLS and YYNGEE. Between the trimmed V and J ends, which lost 4 bases and 8 bases, there was a span of 18 bases. Here the CDR3 DNA reads TGTGCCAGCAGCAGGCTCGGTGGCATCGGCGAAAAACTGTTTTTT. It codes for CASSRLGGIGEKLFF.

This chain connects TRBV15 to TRBJ2-5; 7 bases agree with TRBD1. The germline CDR1 and CDR2 sequences are LNHNV and YYDKDF (reference sequence). V shed 5 bases and J 5 bases; nucleotides not matched to a gene: 11. This CDR3 is built from 15 residues. CDR3 in amino acids: CATSGLTGHRETQYF. For the CDR3, the DNA is TGTGCCACCAGCGGATTGACAGGGCACCGTGAGACCCAGTACTTC.

This clonotype was seen repeatedly, ten times or more. The chain employs TRBV15 and TRBJ2-2, with 10 bases matching TRBD1. The J segment lost 5 bases and the V segment lost 0 bases, leaving 6 bases of the junction unmatched. The length of the CDR3 is 17 residues. Germline lookup yields CDR1 LNHNV and CDR2 YYDKDF (reference sequence). CDR3 amino acids: CATSRDAGTGVTGELFF. DNA of the CDR3: TGTGCCACCAGCAGAGATGCCGGGACAGGGGTGACCGGGGAGCTGTTTTTT.

This chain uses TRBV2 with TRBJ2-3; 14 bases align to TRBD2. The CDR3 contains 15 residues. Germline values: CDR1 SNHLY, CDR2 FYNNEI. Germline trimming cut 6 bases from V and 4 bases from J; bases unmatched to any gene: 3. The CDR3 protein is CASRGLAGGPDTQYF. As DNA, the CDR3 is TGTGCCAGCAGAGGACTAGCGGGGGGCCCAGATACGCAGTATTTT.

The chain has TRBV24-1 and TRBJ1-5, with TRBD1 identical over 7 bases. CDR3 length: 15 residues. Looked up from germline, CDR1 is KGHDR and CDR2 is SFDVKD. V trimming: 7 bases; J trimming: 4 bases; junction bases outside the gene matches: 9. The CDR3: CATRGTDGGNQPQHF. The CDR3, as DNA: TGTGCCACCAGGGGGACAGACGGGGGTAATCAGCCCCAGCATTTT.

Regarding this clonotype: Germline and junction disagree at one end, which may indicate a read error. This chain uses TRBV19 with TRBJ1-6; D gene unclear. Germline V gene data show CDR1 as LNHDA and CDR2 as SQIVND (reference sequence). The CDR3 consists of 8 residues. This chain's CDR3 is CASSMRGF. The DNA for the CDR3 is TGTGCCAGTAGTATGCGGGGCTTT.

The chain is built from TRBV7-9 and TRBJ2-7; D uncertain. The CDR3 consists of 13 residues. In germline, CDR1 is SEHNR, CDR2 FQNEAQ (reference sequence). With 6 bases removed from V and 7 bases from J, the gap between germline ends came to 16 bases. The CDR3 sequence: CASSPRIGWEQYF. The CDR3 DNA follows: TGTGCCAGCAGTCCCCGGATTGGGTGGGAGCAGTACTTC.

This clonotype was seen a single time. V usage is TRBV19 and J usage is TRBJ1-2; 7 positions match TRBD1. Germline-derived CDR1 and CDR2 are LNHDA and SQIVND (reference sequence). Trimming took 2 bases from V and 6 from J; bases not matched to a gene: 9. The CDR3 extends over 15 amino acids. The CDR3 DNA reads TGTGCCAGTAGTATATCGGCGGACAGGTTCGATGGCTACACCTTC. Encoded protein: CASSISADRFDGYTF.

In the case of this clonotype: The junction differs from germline at one of its ends, possibly a read error. The chain uses TRBV11-1 and TRBJ1-1; 7 bases map to TRBD1. This CDR3 spans 17 amino acids. Germline V CDR1 and CDR2: SGHAT, FQDESV (reference sequence). This chain's CDR3 is CASSHPPGGGMNTEAFF. CDR3 DNA sequence: TGTGCTAGCAGCCACCCCCCAGGGGGGGGCATGAACACTGAAGCTTTCTTT.

This clonotype was detected many times. CDR3 DNA: TGTGCCAGCAGTTTTTCCGGGACAGGGCCCCATGAGCAGTTCTTC. This encodes CASSFSGTGPHEQFF. The V gene is TRBV12-3 or TRBV12-4, the J gene TRBJ2-1, with 9 nucleotides matching TRBD1. The CDR3 runs to 15 residues. The J segment lost 8 bases and the V segment lost 3 bases, leaving 8 bases of the junction unmatched.

This clonotype was found many times. The chain has TRBV19 and TRBJ2-2; TRBD1 matches at 7 bases. V shed 5 bases and J 0 bases; nucleotides not matched to a gene: 3. Per the germline V gene, CDR1 is LNHDA and CDR2 is SQIVND (reference sequence). The CDR3 runs to 15 residues. CDR3 in DNA: TGTGCCAGTAGTTCCCAGGGGGCGAACACCGGGGAGCTGTTTTTT. Translated: CASSSQGANTGELFF.

As to this clonotype: This may come from a read error, since a much larger clone is one base off. Written as DNA, the CDR3 is TGCGCCAGCCTACAATTGAACGCCGGGGAGCTGTTTTTT. Its protein product is CASLQLNAGELFF. The rearrangement joins TRBV5-1 to TRBJ2-2; D is unclear. The CDR3 loop spans 13 amino acids. Germline V gives CDR1 SGHRS, CDR2 YFSETQ.

This clonotype was seen repeatedly, ten times or more. This chain joins TRBV4-2 and TRBJ2-7; 10 bases agree with TRBD1. The CDR3 runs to 15 residues. The V and J ends lost 4 bases and 4 bases, in that order; junction bases with no gene match: 7. Looked up from germline, CDR1 is LGHNA and CDR2 is YNFKEQ. The chain's CDR3 is CASSPVGTGEYEQYF. CDR3 bases: TGTGCCAGCAGCCCGGTTGGGACAGGGGAGTACGAGCAGTACTTC.

There are many counts of this clonotype. CDR3 coding DNA: TGTGCCAGCAGCTCGACAGGGTTCGGCAATCAGCCCCAGCATTTT. Amino acids: CASSSTGFGNQPQHF. The chain has TRBV5-6 and TRBJ1-5; 7 positions agree with TRBD1. This CDR3 contains 15 residues. Trimming took 3 bases from V and 2 from J; bases not matched to a gene: 5. Per germline, CDR1 SGHDT and CDR2 YYEEEE.

This clonotype was seen ten or more times. The rearrangement joins TRBV5-1 to TRBJ2-7; 9 bases map to TRBD1. CDR1 is SGHRS, CDR2 YFSETQ, per germline. The ends lost 8 bases at V and 2 bases at J; junction bases unmatched: 5. The CDR3 runs 13 residues. The CDR3 nucleotides read TGCGCCAGTTCGGGACAGGGCGCCTACGAGCAGTACTTC. Translating gives CASSGQGAYEQYF.

In this sample, this clonotype turned up many times. CDR3 bases: TGTGCCAGCAGTGGACGGAGAAACACTGAAGCTTTCTTT. Translating it yields CASSGRRNTEAFF. The chain uses TRBV25-1 and TRBJ1-1; no definite D call. V was trimmed by 4 bases and J by 2 bases, leaving 8 bases between them. In germline, CDR1 is MGHDK, CDR2 SYGVNS. This CDR3 comprises 13 residues.

In its sample, this clonotype was seen once. V and J are TRBV2 and TRBJ2-7; D might be TRBD2 (6 bases). V lost 2 bases to trimming and J lost 5 bases, with 13 bases between them. CDR1 is SNHLY and CDR2 is FYNNEI in the germline V gene. The CDR3 consists of 14 residues. CDR3 coding DNA: TGTGCCAGCAGTGAAAGGCAGGGAGGCCACGAGCAGTACTTC. It specifies CASSERQGGHEQYF.

The CDR3 spells CASSLRERDTQYF. CDR3 bases: TGTGCCAGCAGCCTCAGGGAGCGAGATACGCAGTATTTT. The chain is built from TRBV7-3 and TRBJ2-3; D is tentatively TRBD1 or TRBD2 (5 bases each). The CDR3 totals 13 residues. The ends were cut back, 5 bases at V and 5 bases at J, with 11 bases in the middle. Per the germline V gene, CDR1 is SGHTA and CDR2 is FQGTGA.

The chain employs TRBV2 and TRBJ1-3, with D possibly TRBD1 on 6 matching bases. Looked up from germline, CDR1 is SNHLY and CDR2 is FYNNEI. Between the trimmed V and J ends, which lost 1 base and 7 bases, there was a span of 14 bases. The CDR3 runs 15 residues. The CDR3 loop is CASSEDRADGNTIYF. The CDR3 DNA reads as TGTGCCAGCAGTGAAGACAGGGCGGACGGGAACACCATATATTTT.

This clonotype occurred many times. The chain has TRBV9 and TRBJ1-2, with 8 bases that match TRBD1. Germline V gene data show CDR1 as SGDLS and CDR2 as YYNGEE. V gave up 3 bases and J gave up 6 bases; unmatched junction bases: 7. CDR3 length equals 14 residues. The CDR3 loop is CASSAVGTGHGYTF. CDR3 bases: TGTGCCAGCAGCGCTGTTGGGACAGGACATGGCTACACCTTC.

The chain links TRBV6-1 to TRBJ1-1; possible D gene TRBD1, 5 bases. Trimming left V 7 bases short and J 1 base short, with 10 bases between. CDR3 length: 13 residues. The germline CDR1 and CDR2 sequences are MNHNS and SASEGT. The CDR3: CASNRGSNTEAFF. The CDR3 DNA follows: TGTGCCAGCAACCGGGGGTCGAACACTGAAGCTTTCTTT.

This clonotype was observed many times. The chain joins TRBV6-1 to TRBJ2-7, with TRBD2 matching over 12 bases. Looked up from germline, CDR1 is MNHNS and CDR2 is SASEGT. After removal of 6 bases from V and 1 base from J, the junction contained 1 base not matched to a gene. This CDR3 contains 14 residues. The CDR3 spells CASSGTSGSYEQYF. The CDR3 DNA sequence: TGTGCCAGCAGCGGGACTAGCGGGTCCTACGAGCAGTACTTC.

Of note for this clonotype: Being one base from a much bigger clone, this may be a read error. This chain joins TRBV7-3 and TRBJ1-4; TRBD1 aligns across 7 bases. This CDR3 comprises 15 residues. V lost 5 bases, J lost 5 bases, and 8 bases stayed unmatched. The V gene's germline CDR1 is SGHTA and CDR2 FQGTGA. CDR3 residues: CASSVTGTVNEKLFF. The CDR3 DNA follows: TGTGCCAGCAGCGTTACCGGGACAGTGAATGAAAAACTGTTTTTT.